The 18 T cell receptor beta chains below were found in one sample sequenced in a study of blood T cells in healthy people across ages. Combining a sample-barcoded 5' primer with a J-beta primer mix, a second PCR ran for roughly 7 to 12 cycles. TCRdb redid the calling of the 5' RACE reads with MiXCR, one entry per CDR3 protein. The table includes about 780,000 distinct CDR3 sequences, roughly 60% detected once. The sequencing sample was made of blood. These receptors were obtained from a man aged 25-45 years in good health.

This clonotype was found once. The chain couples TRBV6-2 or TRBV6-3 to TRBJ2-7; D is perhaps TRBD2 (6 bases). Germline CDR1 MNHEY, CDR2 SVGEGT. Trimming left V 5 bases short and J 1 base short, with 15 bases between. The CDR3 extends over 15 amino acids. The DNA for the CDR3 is TGTGCCAGCAGTCCCGGGACTTTCGGATCCTACGAGCAGTACTTC. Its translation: CASSPGTFGSYEQYF.

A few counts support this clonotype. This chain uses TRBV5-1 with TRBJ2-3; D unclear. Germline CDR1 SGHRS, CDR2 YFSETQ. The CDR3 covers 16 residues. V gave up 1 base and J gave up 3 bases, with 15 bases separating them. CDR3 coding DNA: TGCGCCAGCAGCTTGAGTCGAAACGGTCGGACAGATACGCAGTATTTT. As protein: CASSLSRNGRTDTQYF.

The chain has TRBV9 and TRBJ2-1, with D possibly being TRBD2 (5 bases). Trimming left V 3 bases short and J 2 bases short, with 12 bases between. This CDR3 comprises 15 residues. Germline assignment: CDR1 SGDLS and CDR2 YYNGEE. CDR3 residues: CASSDSGVPYNEQFF. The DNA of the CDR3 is TGTGCCAGCAGCGATTCCGGGGTACCCTACAATGAGCAGTTCTTC.

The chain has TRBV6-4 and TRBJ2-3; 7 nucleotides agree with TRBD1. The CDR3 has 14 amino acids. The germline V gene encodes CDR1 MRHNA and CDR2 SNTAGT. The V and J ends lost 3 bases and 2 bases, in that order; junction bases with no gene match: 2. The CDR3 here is CASSEGQLTDTQYF. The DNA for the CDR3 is TGTGCCAGCAGTGAGGGACAGCTCACAGATACGCAGTATTTT.

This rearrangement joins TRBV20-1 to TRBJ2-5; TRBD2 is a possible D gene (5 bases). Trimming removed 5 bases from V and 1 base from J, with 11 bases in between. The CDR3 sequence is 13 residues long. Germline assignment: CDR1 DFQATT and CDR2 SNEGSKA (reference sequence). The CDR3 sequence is CSAVPRGQETQYF. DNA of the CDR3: TGCAGTGCTGTTCCTCGGGGCCAAGAGACCCAGTACTTC.

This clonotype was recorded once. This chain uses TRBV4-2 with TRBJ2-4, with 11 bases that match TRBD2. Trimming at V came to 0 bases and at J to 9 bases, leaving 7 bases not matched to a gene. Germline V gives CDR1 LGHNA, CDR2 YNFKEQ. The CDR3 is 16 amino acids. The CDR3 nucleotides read TGTGCCAGCAGCCAAGAGCCTAGCGGGGGGCCGGGCATTCAGTACTTC. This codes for CASSQEPSGGPGIQYF.

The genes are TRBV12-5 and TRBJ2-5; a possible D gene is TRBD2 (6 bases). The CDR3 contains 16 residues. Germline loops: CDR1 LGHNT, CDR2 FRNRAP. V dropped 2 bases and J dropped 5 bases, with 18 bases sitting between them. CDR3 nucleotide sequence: TGTGCTAGTGGTTTGACCCAACCCGGGGGTTGGGAGACCCAGTACTTC. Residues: CASGLTQPGGWETQYF.

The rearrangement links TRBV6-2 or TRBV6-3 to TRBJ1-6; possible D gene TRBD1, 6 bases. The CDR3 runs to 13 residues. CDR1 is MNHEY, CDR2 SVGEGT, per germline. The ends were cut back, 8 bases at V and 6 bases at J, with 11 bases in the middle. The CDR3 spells CASLQGFNSPLHF. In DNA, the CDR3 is TGTGCCAGCTTACAGGGTTTTAATTCACCCCTCCACTTT.

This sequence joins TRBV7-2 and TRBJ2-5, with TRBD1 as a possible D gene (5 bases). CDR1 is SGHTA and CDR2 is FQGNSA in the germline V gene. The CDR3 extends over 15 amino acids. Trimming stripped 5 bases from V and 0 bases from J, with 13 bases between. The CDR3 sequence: CASSPTASYQETQYF. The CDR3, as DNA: TGTGCCAGCAGCCCGACAGCTTCGTACCAAGAGACCCAGTACTTC.

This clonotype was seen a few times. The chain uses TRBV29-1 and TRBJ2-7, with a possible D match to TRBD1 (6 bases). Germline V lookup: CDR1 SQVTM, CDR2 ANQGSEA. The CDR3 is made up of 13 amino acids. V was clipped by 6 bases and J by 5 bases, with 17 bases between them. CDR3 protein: CSVRQEPLHEQYF. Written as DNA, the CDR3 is TGCAGCGTCCGACAGGAGCCTCTGCACGAGCAGTACTTC.

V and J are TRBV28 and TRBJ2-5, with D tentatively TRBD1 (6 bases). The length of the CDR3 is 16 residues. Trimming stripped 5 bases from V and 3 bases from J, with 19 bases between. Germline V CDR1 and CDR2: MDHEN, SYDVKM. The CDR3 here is CASSPWDTTYKETQYF. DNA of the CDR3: TGTGCCAGCAGTCCTTGGGACACCACGTACAAAGAGACCCAGTACTTC.

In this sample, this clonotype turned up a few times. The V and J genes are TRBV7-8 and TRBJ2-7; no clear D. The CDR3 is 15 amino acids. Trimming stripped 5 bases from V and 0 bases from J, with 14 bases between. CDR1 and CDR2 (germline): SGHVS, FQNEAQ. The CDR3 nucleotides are TGTGCCAGCAGCCCCCGGCTGATGGGCTCCTACGAGCAGTACTTC. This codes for CASSPRLMGSYEQYF.

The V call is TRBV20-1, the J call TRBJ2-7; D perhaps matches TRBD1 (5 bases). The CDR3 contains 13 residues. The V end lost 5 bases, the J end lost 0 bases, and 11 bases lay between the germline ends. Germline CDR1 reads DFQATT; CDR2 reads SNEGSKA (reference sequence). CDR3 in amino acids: CSAGTGSSYEQYF. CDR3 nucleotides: TGCAGTGCTGGCACAGGTAGCTCCTACGAGCAGTACTTC.

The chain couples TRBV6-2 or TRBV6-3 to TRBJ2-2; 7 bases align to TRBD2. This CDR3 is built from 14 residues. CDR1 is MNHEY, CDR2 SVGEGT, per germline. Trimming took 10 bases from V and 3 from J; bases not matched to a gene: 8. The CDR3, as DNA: TGTGCCATCCCGAGCGGGGCACACACCGGGGAGCTGTTTTTT. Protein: CAIPSGAHTGELFF.

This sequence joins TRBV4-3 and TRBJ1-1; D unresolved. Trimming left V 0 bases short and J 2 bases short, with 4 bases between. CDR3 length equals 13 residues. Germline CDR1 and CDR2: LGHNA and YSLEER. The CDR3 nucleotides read TGCGCCAGCAGCCAAGAGGTTAACACTGAAGCTTTCTTT. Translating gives CASSQEVNTEAFF.

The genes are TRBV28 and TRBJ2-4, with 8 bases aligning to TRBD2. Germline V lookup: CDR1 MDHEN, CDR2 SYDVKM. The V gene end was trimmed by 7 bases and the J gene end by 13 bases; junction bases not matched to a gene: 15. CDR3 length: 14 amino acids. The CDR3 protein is CASTDPGGHIEQYF. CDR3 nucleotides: TGTGCCAGCACTGACCCGGGGGGGCACATTGAGCAGTACTTC.

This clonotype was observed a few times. The CDR3 nucleotides read TGCGCCAGCAGCCAAGTTGCAGGGGGCTACGAGCAGTACTTC. This codes for CASSQVAGGYEQYF. This chain joins TRBV4-1 and TRBJ2-7, with TRBD1 identical over 7 bases. The J segment lost 3 bases and the V segment lost 1 base, leaving 3 bases of the junction unmatched. The CDR3 totals 14 residues. Germline V gene lookup returns CDR1 MGHRA and CDR2 YSYEKL.

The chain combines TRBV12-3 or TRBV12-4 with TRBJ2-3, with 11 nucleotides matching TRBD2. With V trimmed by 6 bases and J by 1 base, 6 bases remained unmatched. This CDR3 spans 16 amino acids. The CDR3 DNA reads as TGTGCCAGCAGGTCTATACTAGCGGGGGGCACAGATACGCAGTATTTT. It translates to CASRSILAGGTDTQYF.